This T cell receptor beta chain was retrieved from a study of blood T cell repertoires in COVID-19. Study background: Collection of acute and convalescent COVID-19 samples took place in the United States, Italy and Spain. PBMCs, B-cell-depleted T cells, or T cells provided the cDNA or gDNA that made up the material.

The CDR3 loop spans 14 amino acids. Germline CDR1 and CDR2: SNHLY and FYNNEI. J lost 4 bases, V lost 6 bases, and 7 bases had no gene match. In the original analysis: For nucleated cells, counts were estimated from reference gene primer amplification. The repertoire was sequenced with immunoSEQ multiplex PCR; TCRdb's copy has only in-frame clones and lacks some. V and J calls and clone size are given by that table; D and trimming were obtained from the DNA. This table holds tens of thousands of clones, roughly 81% found once. This receptor was identified in a human donor in a cohort sampled during active COVID-19. J is TRBJ1-2 and V is TRBV2, with TRBD1 matching over 8 bases. Sequencing input: peripheral blood. The CDR3 DNA is TGTGCCAGCAGGGTTCAGGGGGCGACCTATGGCTACACCTTC. Its translation is CASRVQGATYGYTF.